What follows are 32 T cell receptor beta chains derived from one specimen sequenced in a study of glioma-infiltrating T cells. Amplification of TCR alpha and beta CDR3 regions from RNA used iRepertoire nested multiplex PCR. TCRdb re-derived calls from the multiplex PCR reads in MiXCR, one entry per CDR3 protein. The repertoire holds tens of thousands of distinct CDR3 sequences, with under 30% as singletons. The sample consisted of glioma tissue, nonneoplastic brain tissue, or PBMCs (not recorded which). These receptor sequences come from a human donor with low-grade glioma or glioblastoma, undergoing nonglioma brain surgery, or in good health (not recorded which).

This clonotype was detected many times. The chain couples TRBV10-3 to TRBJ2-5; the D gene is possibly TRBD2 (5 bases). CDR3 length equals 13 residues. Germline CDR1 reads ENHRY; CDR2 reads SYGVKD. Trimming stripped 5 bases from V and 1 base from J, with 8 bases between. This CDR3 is CAISWRFQETQYF. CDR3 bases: TGTGCCATCAGTTGGAGGTTCCAAGAGACCCAGTACTTC.

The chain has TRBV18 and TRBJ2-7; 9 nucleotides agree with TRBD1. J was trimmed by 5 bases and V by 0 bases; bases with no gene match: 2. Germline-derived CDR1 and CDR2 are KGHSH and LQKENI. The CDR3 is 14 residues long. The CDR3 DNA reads TGTGCCAGCTCACCACCGGACAGGGGCCACGAGCAGTACTTC. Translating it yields CASSPPDRGHEQYF.

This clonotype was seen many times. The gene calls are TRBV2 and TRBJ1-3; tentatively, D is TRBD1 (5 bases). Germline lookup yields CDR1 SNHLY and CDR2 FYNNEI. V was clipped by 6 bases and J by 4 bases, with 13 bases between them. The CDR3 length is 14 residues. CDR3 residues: CASSPEGRGNTIYF. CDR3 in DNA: TGTGCCAGCAGCCCCGAGGGGAGGGGAAACACCATATATTTT.

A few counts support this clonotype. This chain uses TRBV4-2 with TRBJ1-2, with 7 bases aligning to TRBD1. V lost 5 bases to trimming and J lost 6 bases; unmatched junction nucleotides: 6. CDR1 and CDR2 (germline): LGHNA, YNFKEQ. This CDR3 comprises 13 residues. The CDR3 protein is CASSSPGQNGYTF. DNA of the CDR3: TGTGCCAGCAGCTCGCCGGGACAGAATGGCTACACCTTC.

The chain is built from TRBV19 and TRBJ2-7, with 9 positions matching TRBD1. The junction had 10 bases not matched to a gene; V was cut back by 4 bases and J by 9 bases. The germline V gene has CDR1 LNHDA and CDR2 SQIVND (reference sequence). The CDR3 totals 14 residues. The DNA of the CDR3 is TGTGCCAGTAGTACCCCCCGGACAGGGGTCGGGCAGTACTTC. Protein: CASSTPRTGVGQYF.

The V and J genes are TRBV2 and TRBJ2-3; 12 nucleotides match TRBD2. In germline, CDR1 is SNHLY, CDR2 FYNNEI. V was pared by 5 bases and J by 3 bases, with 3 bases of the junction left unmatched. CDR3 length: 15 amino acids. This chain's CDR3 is CASSSLAGGTDTQYF. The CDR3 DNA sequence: TGTGCCAGCAGTTCCCTAGCGGGAGGGACAGATACGCAGTATTTT. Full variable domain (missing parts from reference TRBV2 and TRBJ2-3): EPEVTQTPSHQVTQMGQEVILRCVPISNHLYFYWYRQILGQKVEFLVSFYNNEISEKSEIFDDQFSVERPDGSNFTLKIRSTKLEDSAMYFCASSSLAGGTDTQYFGPGTRLTVL.

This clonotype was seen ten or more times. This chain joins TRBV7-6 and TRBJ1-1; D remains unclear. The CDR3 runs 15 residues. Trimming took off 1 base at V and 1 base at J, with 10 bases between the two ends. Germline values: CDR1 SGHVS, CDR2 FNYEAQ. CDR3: CASSLGPDPNTEAFF. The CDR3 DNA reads TGTGCCAGCAGCTTAGGACCGGACCCGAACACTGAAGCTTTCTTT.

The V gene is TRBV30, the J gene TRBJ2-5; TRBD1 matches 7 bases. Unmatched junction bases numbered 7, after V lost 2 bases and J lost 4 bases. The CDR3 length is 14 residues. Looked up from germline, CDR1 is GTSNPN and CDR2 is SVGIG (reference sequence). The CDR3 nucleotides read TGTGCCTGGAGTAGATCCGGACAGGTAGAGACCCAGTACTTC. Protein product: CAWSRSGQVETQYF.

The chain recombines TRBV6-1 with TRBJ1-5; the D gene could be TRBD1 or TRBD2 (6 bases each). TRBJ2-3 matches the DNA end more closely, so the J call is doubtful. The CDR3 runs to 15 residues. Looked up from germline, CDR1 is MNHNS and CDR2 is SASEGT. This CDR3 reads CASSEVQGGNQPQYF. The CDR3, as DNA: TGTGCCAGCAGTGAGGTACAGGGAGGCAATCAGCCCCAGTATTTT.

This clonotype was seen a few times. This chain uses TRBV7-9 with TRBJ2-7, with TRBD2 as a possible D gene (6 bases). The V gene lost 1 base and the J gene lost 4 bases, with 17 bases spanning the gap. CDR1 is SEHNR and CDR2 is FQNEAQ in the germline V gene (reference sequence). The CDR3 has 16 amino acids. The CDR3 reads CASSLDRGGTGYEQYF. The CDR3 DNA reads TGTGCCAGCAGCTTAGACCGAGGAGGGACGGGATACGAGCAGTACTTC.

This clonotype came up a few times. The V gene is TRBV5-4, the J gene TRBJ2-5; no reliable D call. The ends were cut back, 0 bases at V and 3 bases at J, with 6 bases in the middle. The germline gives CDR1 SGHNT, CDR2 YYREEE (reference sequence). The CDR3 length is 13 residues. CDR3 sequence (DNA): TGTGCCAGCAGCTTGGACATTAAAGAGACCCAGTACTTC. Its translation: CASSLDIKETQYF.

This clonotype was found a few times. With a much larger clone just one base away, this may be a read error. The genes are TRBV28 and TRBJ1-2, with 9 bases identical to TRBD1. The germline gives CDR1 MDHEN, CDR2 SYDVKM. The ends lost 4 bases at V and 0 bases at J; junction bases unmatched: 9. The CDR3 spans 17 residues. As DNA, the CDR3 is TGTGCCAGCAGTTATCGGGACAGGGCAAAGGCTAACTATGGCTACACCTTC. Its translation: CASSYRDRAKANYGYTF.

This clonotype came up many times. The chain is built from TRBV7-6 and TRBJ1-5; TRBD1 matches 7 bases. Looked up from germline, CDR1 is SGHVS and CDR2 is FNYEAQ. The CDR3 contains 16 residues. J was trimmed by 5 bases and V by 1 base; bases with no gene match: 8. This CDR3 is CASSLGATGPDQPQHF. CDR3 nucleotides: TGTGCCAGCAGCTTAGGAGCGACAGGGCCGGATCAGCCCCAGCATTTT.

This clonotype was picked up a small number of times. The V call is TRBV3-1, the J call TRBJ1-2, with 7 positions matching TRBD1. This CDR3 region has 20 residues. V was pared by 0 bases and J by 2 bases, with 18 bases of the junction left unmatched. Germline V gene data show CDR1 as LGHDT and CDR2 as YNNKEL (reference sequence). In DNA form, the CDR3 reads TGTGCCAGCAGCCAAGATCAGGGGGTCCTTAGTGAGCGACCCAACTATGGCTACACCTTC. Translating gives CASSQDQGVLSERPNYGYTF.

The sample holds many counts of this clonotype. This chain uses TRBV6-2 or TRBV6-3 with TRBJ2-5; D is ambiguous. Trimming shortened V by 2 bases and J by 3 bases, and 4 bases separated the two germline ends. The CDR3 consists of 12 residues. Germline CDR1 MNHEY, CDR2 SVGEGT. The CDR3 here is CASSYGEETQYF. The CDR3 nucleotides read TGTGCCAGCAGTTACGGGGAAGAGACCCAGTACTTC.

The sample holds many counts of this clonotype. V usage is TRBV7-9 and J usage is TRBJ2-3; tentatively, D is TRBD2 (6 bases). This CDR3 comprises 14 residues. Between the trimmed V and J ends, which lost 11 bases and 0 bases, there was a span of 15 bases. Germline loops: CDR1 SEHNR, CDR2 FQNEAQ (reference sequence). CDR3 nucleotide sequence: TGTGCCGCGGAGGGACTCCGTAGCACAGATACGCAGTATTTT. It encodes CAAEGLRSTDTQYF.

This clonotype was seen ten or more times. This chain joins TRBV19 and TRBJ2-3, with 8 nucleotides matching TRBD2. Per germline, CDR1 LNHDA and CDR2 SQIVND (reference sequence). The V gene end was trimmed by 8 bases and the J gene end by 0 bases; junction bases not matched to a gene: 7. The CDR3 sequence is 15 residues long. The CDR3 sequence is CASVSGARSTDTQYF. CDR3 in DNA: TGTGCCAGTGTTAGCGGGGCTCGGAGCACAGATACGCAGTATTTT.

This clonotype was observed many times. DNA for the CDR3: TGCAGTGCTAGCGGGGACTCTTATGAAGATACGCAGTATTTT. Translating gives CSASGDSYEDTQYF. The chain uses TRBV20-1 and TRBJ2-3, with D perhaps matching TRBD2 (6 bases). Trimming left V 3 bases short and J 5 bases short, with 15 bases between. CDR1 and CDR2 from the germline V gene are DFQATT and SNEGSKA (reference sequence). This CDR3 has 14 residues.

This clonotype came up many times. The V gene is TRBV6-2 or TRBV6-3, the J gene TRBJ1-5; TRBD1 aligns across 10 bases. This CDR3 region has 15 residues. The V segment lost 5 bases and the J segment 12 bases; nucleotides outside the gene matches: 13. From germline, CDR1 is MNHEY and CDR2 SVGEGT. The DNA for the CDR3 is TGTGCCAGCAGTAACTTTGGGACAGGGGAGCAGTTCCAGCATTTT. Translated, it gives CASSNFGTGEQFQHF.

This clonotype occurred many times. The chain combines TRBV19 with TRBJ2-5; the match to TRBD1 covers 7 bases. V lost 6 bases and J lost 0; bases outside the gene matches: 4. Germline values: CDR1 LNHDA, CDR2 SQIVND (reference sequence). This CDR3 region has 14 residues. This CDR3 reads CASSPRGYQETQYF. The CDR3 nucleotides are TGTGCCAGTAGCCCCAGGGGGTACCAAGAGACCCAGTACTTC. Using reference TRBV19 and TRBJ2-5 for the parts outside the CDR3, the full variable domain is DGGITQSPKYLFRKEGQNVTLSCEQNLNHDAMYWYRQDPGQGLRLIYYSQIVNDFQKGDIAEGYSVSREKKESFPLTVTSAQKNPTAFYLCASSPRGYQETQYFGPGTRLLVL.

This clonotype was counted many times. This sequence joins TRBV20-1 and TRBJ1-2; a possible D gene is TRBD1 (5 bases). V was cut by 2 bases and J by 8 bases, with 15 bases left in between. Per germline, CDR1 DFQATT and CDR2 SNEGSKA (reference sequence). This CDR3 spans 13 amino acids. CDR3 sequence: CSARFFGGRGYTF. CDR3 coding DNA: TGCAGTGCTAGATTTTTCGGGGGTCGCGGCTACACCTTC.

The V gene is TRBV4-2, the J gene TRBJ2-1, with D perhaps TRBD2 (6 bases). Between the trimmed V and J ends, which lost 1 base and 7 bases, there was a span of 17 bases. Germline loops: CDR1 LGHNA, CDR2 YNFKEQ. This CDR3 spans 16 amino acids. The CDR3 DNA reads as TGTGCCAGCAGCCAAGCCGGGACTCGCCGGTCTAATGAGCAGTTCTTC. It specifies CASSQAGTRRSNEQFF.

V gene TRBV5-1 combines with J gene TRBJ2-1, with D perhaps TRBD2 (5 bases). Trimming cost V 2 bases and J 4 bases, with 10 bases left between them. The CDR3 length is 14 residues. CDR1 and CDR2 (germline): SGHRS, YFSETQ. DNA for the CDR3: TGCGCCAGCAGCTTCGGGGTCGGATACAATGAGCAGTTCTTC. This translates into CASSFGVGYNEQFF.

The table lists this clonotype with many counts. CDR3 residues: CSARSNPTDTQYF. The CDR3 nucleotides are TGCAGTGCTAGGTCCAACCCCACAGATACGCAGTATTTT. V is TRBV20-1 and J is TRBJ2-3; D is uncertain. This CDR3 has 13 amino acids. V lost 3 bases and J 2 bases, leaving 9 bases between the germline ends. Germline V gene lookup returns CDR1 DFQATT and CDR2 SNEGSKA (reference sequence).

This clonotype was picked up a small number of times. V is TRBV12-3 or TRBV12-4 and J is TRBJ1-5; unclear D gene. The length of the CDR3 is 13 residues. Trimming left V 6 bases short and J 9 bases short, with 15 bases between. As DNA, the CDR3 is TGTGCCAGCAGCACCGGGGTTTGGGGGCCCCAGCATTTT. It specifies CASSTGVWGPQHF.

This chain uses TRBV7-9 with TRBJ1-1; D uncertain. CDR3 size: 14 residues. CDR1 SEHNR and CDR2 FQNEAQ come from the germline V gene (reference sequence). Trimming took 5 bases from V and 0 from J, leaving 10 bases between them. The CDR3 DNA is TGTGCCAGCAGCACTGCGGTCCTGAACACTGAAGCTTTCTTT. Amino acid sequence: CASSTAVLNTEAFF.

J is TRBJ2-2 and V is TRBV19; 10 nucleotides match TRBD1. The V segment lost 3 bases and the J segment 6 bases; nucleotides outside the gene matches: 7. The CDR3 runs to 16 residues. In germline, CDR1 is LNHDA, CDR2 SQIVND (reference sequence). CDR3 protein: CASSMTGGPPAGELFF. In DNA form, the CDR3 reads TGTGCCAGTAGTATGACAGGGGGCCCGCCCGCCGGGGAGCTGTTTTTT.

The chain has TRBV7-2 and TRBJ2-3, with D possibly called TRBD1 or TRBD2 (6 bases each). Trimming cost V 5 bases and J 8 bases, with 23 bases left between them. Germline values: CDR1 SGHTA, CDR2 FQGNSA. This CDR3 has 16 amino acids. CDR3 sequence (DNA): TGTGCCAGCAGCCTAGGCACGGAGGGGGAGCGTGGTACGCAGTATTTT. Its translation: CASSLGTEGERGTQYF.

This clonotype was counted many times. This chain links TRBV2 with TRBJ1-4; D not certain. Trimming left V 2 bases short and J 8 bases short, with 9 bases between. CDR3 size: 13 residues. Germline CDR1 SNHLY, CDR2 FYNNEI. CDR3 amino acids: CASSERRAEKLFF. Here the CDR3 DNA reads TGTGCCAGCAGTGAAAGGCGGGCCGAAAAACTGTTTTTT.

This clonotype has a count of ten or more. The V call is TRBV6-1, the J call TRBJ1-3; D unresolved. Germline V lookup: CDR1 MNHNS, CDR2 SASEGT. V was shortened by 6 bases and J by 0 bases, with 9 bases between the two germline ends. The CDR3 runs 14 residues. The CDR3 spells CASSSPTSGNTIYF. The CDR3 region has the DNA TGTGCCAGCAGCAGTCCAACCTCTGGAAACACCATATATTTT.

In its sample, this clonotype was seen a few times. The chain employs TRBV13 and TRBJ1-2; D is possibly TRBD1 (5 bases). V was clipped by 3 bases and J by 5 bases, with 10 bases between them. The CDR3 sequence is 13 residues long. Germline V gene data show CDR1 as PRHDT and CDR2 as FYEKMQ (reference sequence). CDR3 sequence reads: CASSLTQGYGYTF. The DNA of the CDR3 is TGTGCCAGCAGCTTGACCCAGGGTTATGGCTACACCTTC.

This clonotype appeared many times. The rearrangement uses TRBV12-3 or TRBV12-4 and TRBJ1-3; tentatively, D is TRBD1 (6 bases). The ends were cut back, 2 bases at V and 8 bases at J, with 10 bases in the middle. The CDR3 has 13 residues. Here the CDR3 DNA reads TGTGCCAGCAGTTTATCGGGGGCTGACACCATATATTTT. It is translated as CASSLSGADTIYF.